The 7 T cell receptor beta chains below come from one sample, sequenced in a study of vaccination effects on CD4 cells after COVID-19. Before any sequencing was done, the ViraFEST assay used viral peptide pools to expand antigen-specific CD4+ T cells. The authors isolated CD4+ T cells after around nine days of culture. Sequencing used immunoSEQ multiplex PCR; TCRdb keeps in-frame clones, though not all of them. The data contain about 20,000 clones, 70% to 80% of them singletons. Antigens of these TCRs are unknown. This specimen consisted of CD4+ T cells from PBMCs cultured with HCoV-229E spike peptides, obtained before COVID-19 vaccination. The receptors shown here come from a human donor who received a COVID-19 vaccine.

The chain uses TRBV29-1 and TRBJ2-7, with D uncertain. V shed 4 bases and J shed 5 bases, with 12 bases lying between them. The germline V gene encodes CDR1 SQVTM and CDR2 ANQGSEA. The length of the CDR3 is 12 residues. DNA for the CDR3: TGCAGCGTTGCCATAACCCCCAACGAGCAGTACTTC. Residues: CSVAITPNEQYF.

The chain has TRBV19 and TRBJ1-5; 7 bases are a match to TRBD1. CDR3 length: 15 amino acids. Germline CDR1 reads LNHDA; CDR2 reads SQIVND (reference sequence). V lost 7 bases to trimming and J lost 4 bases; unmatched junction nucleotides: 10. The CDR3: CASTLRQGTNQPQHF. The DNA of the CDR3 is TGTGCCAGTACCCTCCGACAGGGTACTAATCAGCCCCAGCATTTT.

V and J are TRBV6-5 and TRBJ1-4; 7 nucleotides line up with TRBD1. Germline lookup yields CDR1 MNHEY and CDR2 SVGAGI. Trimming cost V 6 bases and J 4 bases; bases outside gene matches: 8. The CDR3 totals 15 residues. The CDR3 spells CASRNGQGVNEKLFF. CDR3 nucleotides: TGTGCCAGCAGAAACGGGCAGGGGGTTAATGAAAAACTGTTTTTT.

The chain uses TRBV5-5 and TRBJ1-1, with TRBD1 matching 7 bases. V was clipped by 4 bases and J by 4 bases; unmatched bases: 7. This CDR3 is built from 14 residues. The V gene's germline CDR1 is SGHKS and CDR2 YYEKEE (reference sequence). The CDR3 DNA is TGTGCCAGCAGCGGGGACAGTACGAGCACTGAAGCTTTCTTT. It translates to CASSGDSTSTEAFF.

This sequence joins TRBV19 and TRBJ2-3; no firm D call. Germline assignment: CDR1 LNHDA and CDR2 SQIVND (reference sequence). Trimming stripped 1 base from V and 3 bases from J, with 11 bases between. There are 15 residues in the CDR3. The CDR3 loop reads CASSIGGQVTDTQYF. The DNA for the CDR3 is TGTGCCAGTAGTATAGGCGGCCAGGTTACAGATACGCAGTATTTT.

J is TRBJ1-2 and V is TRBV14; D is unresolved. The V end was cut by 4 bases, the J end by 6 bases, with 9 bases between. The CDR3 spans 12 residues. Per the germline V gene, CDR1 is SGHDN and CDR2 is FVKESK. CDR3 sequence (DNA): TGTGCCAGCAGCCCGTGGCGGGATGGCTACACCTTC. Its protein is CASSPWRDGYTF.

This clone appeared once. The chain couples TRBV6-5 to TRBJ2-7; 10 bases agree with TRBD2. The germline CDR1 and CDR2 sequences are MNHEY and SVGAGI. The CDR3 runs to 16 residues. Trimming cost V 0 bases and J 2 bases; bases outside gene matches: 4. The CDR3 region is CASSYSTSGEPYEQYF. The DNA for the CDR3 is TGTGCCAGCAGTTACTCTACTAGCGGGGAACCCTACGAGCAGTACTTC.